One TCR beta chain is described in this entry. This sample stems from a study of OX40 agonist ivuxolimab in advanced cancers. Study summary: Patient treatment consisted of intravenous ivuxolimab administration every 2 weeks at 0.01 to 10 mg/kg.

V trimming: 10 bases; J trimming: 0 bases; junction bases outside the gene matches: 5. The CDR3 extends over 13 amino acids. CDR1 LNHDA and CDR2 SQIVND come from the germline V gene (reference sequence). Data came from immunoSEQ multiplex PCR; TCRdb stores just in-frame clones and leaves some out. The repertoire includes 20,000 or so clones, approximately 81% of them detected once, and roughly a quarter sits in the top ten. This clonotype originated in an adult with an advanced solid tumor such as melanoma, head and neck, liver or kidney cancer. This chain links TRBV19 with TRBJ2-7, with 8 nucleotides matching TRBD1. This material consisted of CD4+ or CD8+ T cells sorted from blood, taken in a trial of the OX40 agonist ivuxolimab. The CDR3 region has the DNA TGTGCCACCCGGGACAGGACCTCCTACGAGCAGTACTTC. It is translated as CATRDRTSYEQYF.